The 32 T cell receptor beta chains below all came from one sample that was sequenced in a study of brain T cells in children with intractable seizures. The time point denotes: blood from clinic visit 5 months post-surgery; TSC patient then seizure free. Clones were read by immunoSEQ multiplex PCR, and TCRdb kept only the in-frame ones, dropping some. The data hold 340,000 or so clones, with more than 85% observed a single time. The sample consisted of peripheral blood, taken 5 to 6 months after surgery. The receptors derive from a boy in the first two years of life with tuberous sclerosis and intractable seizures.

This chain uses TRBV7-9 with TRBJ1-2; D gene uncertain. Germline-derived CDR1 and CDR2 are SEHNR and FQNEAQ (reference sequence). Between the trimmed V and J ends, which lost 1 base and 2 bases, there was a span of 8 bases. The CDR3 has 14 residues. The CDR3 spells CASSLGSPNYGYTF. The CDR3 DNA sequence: TGTGCCAGCAGCTTAGGGAGTCCGAACTATGGCTACACCTTC.

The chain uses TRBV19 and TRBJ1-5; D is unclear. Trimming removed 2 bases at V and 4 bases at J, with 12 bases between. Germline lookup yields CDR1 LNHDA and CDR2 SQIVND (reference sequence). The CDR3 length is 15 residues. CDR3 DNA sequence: TGTGCCAGTAGTATAACGGTTTTAGGGAATCAGCCCCAGCATTTT. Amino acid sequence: CASSITVLGNQPQHF. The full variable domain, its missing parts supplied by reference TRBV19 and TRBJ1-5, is DGGITQSPKYLFRKEGQNVTLSCEQNLNHDAMYWYRQDPGQGLRLIYYSQIVNDFQKGDIAEGYSVSREKKESFPLTVTSAQKNPTAFYLCASSITVLGNQPQHFGDGTRLSIL.

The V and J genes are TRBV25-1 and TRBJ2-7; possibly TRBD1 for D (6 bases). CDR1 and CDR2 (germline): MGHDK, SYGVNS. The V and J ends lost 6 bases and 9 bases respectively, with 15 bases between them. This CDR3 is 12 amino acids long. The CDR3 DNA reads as TGTGCCAGCAGCTCTACAGGGATCGCGCAGTACTTC. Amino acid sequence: CASSSTGIAQYF.

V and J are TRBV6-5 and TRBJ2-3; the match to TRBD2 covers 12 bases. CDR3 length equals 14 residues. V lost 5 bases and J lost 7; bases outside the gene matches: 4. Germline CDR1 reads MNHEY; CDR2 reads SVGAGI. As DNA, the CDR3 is TGTGCCAGCAGTCGGACTAGCGGGACCAATACGCAGTATTTT. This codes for CASSRTSGTNTQYF.

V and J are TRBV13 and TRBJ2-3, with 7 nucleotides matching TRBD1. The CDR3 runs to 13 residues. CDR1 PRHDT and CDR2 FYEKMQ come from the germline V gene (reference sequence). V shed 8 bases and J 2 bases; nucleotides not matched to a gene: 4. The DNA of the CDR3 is TGTGCCAGCGAAGGACAGGACACAGATACGCAGTATTTT. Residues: CASEGQDTDTQYF.

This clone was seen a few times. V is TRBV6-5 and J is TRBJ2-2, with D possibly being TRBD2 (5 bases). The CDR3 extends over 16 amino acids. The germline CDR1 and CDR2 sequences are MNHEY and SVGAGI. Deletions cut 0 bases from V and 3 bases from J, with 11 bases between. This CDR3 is CASSYSHYSDTGELFF. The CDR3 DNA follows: TGTGCCAGCAGTTACTCCCACTATAGCGACACCGGGGAGCTGTTTTTT.

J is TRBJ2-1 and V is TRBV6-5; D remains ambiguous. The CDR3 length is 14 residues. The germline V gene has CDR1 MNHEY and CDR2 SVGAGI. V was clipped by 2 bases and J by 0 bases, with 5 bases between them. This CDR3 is CASSYTSSYNEQFF. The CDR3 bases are TGTGCCAGCAGTTACACCAGCTCCTACAATGAGCAGTTCTTC.

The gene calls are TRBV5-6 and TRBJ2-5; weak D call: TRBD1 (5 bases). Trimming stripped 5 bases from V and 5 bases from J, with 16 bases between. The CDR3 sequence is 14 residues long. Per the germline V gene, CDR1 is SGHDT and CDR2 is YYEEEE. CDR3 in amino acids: CASSNAGIWETQYF. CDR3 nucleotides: TGTGCCAGCAGTAATGCAGGGATCTGGGAGACCCAGTACTTC.

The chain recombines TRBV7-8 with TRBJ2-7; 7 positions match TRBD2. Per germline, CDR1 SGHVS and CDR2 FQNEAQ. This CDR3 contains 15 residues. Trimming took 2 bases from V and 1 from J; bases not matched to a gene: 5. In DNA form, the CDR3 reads TGTGCCAGCAGCTTATCTACTAGCGCTTCCTACGAGCAGTACTTC. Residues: CASSLSTSASYEQYF.

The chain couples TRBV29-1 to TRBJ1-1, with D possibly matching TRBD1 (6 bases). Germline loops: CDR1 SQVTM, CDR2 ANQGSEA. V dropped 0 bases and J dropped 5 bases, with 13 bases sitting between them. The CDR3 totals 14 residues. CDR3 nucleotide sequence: TGCAGCGTTGAAGATAGGACAGCTAGGACTGAAGCTTTCTTT. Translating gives CSVEDRTARTEAFF.

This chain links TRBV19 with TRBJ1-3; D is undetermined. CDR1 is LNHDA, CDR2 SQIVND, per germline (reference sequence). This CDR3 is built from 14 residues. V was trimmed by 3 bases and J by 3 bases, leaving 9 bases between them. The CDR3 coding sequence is TGTGCCAGTAGTATTAAGTCGGTTGGAAACACCATATATTTT. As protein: CASSIKSVGNTIYF.

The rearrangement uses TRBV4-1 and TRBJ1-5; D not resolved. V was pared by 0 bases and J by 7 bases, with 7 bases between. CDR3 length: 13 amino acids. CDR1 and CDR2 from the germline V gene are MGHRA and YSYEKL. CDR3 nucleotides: TGCGCCAGCAGCCAAGAATCGGTACAGCCCCAGCATTTT. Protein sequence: CASSQESVQPQHF.

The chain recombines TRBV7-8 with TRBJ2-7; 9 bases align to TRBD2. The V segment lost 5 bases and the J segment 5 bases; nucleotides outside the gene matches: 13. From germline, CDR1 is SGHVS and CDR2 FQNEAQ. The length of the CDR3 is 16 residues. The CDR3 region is CASSPPSVAGVHEQYF. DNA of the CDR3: TGTGCCAGCAGCCCCCCTTCGGTAGCGGGAGTCCACGAGCAGTACTTC.

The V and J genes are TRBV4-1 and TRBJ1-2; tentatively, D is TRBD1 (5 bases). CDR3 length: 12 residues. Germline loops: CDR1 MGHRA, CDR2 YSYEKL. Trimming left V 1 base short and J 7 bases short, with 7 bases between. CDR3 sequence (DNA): TGCGCCAGCAGCCAAGGGGGGGTTGGCTACACCTTC. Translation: CASSQGGVGYTF.

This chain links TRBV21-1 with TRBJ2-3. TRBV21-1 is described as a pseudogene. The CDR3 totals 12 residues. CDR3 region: CASKGLKDTQYF. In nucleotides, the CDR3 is TGTGCCAGCAAAGGCTTGAAGGATACGCAGTATTTT.

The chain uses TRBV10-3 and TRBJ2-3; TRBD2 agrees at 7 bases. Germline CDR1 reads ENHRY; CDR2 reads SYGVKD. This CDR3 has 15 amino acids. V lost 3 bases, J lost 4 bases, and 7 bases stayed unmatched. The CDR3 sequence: CAISDGGGPSDTQYF. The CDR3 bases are TGTGCCATCAGTGACGGGGGAGGGCCGTCAGATACGCAGTATTTT.

Here the CDR3 reads CASSQDSEEQFF. The CDR3 DNA is TGTGCCAGCAGCCAAGATTCGGAGGAGCAGTTCTTC. The chain couples TRBV3-1 (or the pseudogene TRBV3-2) to TRBJ2-1; D is unclear. CDR3 length: 12 residues. Trimming removed 0 bases from V and 10 bases from J, with 7 bases in between. Germline V gene lookup returns CDR1 LGHDT and CDR2 YNNKEL (reference sequence).

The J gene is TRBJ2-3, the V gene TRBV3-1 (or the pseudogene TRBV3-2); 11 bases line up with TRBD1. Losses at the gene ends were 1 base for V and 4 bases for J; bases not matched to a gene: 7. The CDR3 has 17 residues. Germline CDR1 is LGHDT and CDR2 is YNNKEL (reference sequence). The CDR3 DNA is TGTGCCAGCAGCCAAGGGGGCGGGACAGGGGGGGCAGATACGCAGTATTTT. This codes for CASSQGGGTGGADTQYF.

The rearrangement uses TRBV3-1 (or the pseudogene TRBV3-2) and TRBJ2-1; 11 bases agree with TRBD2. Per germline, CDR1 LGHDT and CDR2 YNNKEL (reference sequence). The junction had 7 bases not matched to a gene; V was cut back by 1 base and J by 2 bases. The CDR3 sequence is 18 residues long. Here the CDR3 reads CASSQGRGSGRAYNEQFF. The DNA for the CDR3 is TGTGCCAGCAGCCAAGGTCGTGGTAGCGGGAGGGCCTACAATGAGCAGTTCTTC.

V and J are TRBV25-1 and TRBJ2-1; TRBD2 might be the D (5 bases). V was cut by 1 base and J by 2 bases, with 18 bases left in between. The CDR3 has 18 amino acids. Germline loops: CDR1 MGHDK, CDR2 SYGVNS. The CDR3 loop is CASSELLKRELTYNEQFF. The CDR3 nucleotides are TGTGCCAGCAGTGAATTATTGAAGAGGGAACTGACCTACAATGAGCAGTTCTTC.

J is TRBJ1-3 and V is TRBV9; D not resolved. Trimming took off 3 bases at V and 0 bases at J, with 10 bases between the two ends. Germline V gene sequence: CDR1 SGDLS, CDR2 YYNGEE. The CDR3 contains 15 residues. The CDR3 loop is CASSAYSSSGNTIYF. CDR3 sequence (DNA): TGTGCCAGCAGCGCATACTCAAGCTCTGGAAACACCATATATTTT.

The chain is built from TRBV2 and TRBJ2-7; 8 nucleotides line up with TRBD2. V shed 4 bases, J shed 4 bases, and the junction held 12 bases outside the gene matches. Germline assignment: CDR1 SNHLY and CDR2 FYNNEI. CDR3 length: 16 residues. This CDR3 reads CASSGAGGRTVYEQYF. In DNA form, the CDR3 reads TGTGCCAGCAGTGGAGCTGGCGGGAGGACCGTTTACGAGCAGTACTTC.

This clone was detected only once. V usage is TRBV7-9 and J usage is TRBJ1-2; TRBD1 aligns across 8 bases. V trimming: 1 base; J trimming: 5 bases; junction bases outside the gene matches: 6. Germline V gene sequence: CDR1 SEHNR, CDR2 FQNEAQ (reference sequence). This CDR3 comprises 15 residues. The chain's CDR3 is CASSLVGQGDYGYTF. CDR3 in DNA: TGTGCCAGCAGCTTAGTTGGACAGGGAGATTATGGCTACACCTTC.

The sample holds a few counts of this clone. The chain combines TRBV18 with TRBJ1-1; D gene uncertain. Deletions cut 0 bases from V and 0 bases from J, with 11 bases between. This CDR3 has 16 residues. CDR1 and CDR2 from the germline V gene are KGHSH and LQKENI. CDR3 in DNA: TGTGCCAGCTCACCACCTCAGAGTCCCATGAACACTGAAGCTTTCTTT. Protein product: CASSPPQSPMNTEAFF.

CDR3 bases: TGTGCCAGCTCCCCCGGGACAGGGGATGAAAAACTGTTTTTT. Its translation is CASSPGTGDEKLFF. The rearrangement uses TRBV18 and TRBJ1-4; 10 positions match TRBD1. The CDR3 consists of 14 residues. The J segment lost 6 bases and the V segment lost 6 bases, leaving 4 bases of the junction unmatched. Germline V gene lookup returns CDR1 KGHSH and CDR2 LQKENI.

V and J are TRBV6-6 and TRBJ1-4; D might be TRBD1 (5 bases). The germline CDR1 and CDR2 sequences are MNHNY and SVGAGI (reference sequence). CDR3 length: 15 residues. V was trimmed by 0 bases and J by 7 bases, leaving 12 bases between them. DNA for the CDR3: TGTGCCAGCAGTTACTCGATCGGAAGGGGTGAAAAACTGTTTTTT. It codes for CASSYSIGRGEKLFF.

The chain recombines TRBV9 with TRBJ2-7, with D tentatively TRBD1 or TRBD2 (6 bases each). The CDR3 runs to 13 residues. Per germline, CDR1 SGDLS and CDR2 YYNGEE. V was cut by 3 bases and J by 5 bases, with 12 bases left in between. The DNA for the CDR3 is TGTGCCAGCAGCGAGGAGGGGGGCCACGAGCAGTACTTC. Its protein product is CASSEEGGHEQYF.

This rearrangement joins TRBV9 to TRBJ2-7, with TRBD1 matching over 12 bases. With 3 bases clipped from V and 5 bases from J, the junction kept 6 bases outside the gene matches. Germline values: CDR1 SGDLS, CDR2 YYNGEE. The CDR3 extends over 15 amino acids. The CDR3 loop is CASSAGTGGVHEQYF. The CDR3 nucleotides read TGTGCCAGCAGCGCGGGGACAGGGGGCGTGCACGAGCAGTACTTC.

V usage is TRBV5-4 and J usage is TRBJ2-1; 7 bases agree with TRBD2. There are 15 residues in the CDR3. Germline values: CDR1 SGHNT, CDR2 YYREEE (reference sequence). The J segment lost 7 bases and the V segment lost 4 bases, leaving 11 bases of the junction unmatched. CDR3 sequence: CASSGRELGGNEQFF. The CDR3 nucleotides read TGTGCCAGCAGCGGACGGGAGCTGGGGGGGAATGAGCAGTTCTTC.

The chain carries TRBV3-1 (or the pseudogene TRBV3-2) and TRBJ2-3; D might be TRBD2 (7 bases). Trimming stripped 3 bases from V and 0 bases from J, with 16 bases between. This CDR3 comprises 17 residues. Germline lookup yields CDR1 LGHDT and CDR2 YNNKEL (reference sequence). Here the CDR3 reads CASSHFRGGPSTDTQYF. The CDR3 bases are TGTGCCAGCAGCCATTTTAGGGGGGGGCCTAGCACAGATACGCAGTATTTT.

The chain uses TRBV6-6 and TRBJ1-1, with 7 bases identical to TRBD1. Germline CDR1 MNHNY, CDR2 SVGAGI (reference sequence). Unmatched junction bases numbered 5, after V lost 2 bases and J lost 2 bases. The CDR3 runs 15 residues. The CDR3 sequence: CASSYMDRRNTEAFF. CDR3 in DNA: TGTGCCAGCAGTTACATGGACAGGAGAAACACTGAAGCTTTCTTT.

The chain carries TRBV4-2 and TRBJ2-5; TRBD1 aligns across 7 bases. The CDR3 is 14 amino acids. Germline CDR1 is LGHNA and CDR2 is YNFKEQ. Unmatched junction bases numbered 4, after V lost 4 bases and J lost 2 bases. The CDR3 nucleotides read TGTGCCAGCAGCCTTACAGGGGCTCAAGAGACCCAGTACTTC. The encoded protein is CASSLTGAQETQYF.